This entry features one TCR beta chain sequence. The sample is drawn from a study of T-cell reconstitution after alpha-beta-depleted transplantation in children. Germline loops: CDR1 SGHRS, CDR2 YFSETQ. The trim removed 4 bases at V and 1 base at J, leaving 4 bases unmatched. The CDR3 is made up of 15 amino acids. The library targeted TCRbeta and was prepared with unique molecular identifiers. TCRdb reprocessed the PCR reads via MiXCR and lists one record per CDR3 protein. Altogether more than 550,000 distinct CDR3 sequences are present, roughly a tenth being singletons, with the ten largest covering less than 5%.

The receptor comes from a human donor who donated a stem cell graft to a child with acute myeloid leukemia. This sequence joins TRBV5-1 and TRBJ2-3; 9 bases agree with TRBD2. Sequencing used PBMCs from the stem cell graft donor, obtained from the stem cell graft. Written as DNA, the CDR3 is TGCGCCAGCAGCCGAGCGGGAGGAGGCACAGATACGCAGTATTTT. It encodes CASSRAGGGTDTQYF.